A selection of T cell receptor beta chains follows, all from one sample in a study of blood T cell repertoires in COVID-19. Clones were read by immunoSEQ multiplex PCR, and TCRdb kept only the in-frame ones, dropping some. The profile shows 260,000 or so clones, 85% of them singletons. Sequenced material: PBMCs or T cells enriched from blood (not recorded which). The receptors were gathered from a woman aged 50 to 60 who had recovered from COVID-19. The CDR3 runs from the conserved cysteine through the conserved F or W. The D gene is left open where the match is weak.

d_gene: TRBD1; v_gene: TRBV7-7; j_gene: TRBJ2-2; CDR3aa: CASSPGQGDTGELFF
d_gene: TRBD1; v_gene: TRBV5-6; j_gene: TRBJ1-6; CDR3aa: CASSLASSGGSPLHF
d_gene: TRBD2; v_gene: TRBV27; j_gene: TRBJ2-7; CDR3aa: CASGTGGHYEQYF
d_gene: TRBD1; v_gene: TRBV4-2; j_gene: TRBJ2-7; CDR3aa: CASSTRQGSSYEQYF
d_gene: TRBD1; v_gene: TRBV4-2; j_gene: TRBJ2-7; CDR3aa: CASNPGQGNYEQYF
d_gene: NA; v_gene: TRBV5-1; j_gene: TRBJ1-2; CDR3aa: CASSPLQVNYFYGYTF
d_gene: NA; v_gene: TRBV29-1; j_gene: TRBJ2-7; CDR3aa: CSVENEGLYF
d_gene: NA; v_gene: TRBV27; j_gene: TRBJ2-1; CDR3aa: CASSFAAGNEQFF
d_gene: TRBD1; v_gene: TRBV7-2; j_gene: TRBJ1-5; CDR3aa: CASSLAGQVNQPQHF
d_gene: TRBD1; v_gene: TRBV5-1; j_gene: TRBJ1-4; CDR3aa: CASSLEGQGFEKLFF
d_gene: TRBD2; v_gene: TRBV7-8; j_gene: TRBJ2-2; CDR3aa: CATPGLAGAKNTGELFF
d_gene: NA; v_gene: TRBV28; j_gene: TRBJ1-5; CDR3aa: CASSLRGQPQHF
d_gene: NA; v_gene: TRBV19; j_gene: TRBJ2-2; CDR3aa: CASMSRYTGELFF
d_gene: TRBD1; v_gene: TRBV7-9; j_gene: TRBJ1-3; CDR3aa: CASSQTGGFGNTIYF
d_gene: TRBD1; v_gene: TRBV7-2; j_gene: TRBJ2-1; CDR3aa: CASSPIPGQGRNEQFF
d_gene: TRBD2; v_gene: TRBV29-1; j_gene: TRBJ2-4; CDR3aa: CSVVKLGGNIQYF
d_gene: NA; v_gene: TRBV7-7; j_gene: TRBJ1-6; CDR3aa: CASSLSGGPVAYNSPLHF
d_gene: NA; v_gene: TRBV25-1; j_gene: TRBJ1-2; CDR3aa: CASSEWSGGGYTF
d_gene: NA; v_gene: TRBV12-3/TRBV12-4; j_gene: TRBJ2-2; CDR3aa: CASSQGITGELFF
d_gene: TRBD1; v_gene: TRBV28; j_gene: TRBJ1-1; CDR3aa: CASSARPGQGSTEAFF
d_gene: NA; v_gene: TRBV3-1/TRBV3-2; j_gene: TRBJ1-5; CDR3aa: CASSQGQAGNQPQHF
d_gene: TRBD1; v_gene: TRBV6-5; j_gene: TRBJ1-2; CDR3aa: CATVRDSSSYGYTF
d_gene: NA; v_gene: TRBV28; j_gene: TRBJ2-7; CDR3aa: CASSSASYEQYF
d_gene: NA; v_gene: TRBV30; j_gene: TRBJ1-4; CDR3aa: CAWSTGVTGEKLFF
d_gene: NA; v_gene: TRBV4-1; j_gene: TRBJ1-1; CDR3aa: CASSQEGGQRDTEAFF
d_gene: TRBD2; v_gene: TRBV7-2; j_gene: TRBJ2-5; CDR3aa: CASSSLAGVVETQYF
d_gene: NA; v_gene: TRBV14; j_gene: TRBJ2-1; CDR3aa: CASSQSRGNEQFF
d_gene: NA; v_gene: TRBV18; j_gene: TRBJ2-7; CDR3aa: CASSQSQNSYEQYF
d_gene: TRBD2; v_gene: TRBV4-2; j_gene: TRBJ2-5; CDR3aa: CASSQVAGGTSGRETQYF
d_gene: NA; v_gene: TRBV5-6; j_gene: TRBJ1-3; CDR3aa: CASSISGKWDSGNTIYF